This TCR beta chain was identified during a study of T cell responses to AZD1222 COVID-19 vaccine. Across the whole study: Whether given at about 4 or about 12 weeks, second doses were pooled. Study-level points and caveats: Most donors were white British, females outnumbered males, and clonal diversity was possibly underestimated. Baseline serostatus was positive in only six or seven AZD1222 recipients. Spike-wide vaccine-associated CD4 TCRs dominated at 160-218 and 743-854.

Some clones are missing from TCRdb's copy, which holds only in-frame ones; the method was immunoSEQ multiplex PCR. The top ten clones hold roughly 6% of a sample with about 140,000 clones, approximately 90% of them seen once. Trimming stripped 2 bases from V and 6 bases from J, with 10 bases between. Germline V gives CDR1 LNHNV, CDR2 YYDKDF (reference sequence). The CDR3 is 14 amino acids. Concerning this clone: The antigen remains unidentified.

The TCR was taken from an adult in good health. The rearrangement links TRBV15 to TRBJ1-4; D is uncertain. Sample: peripheral blood, taken on day 0 of AZD1222 vaccination. The CDR3: CATSRSSADEKLFF. The DNA of the CDR3 is TGTGCCACCAGCAGATCCTCCGCGGATGAAAAACTGTTTTTT.